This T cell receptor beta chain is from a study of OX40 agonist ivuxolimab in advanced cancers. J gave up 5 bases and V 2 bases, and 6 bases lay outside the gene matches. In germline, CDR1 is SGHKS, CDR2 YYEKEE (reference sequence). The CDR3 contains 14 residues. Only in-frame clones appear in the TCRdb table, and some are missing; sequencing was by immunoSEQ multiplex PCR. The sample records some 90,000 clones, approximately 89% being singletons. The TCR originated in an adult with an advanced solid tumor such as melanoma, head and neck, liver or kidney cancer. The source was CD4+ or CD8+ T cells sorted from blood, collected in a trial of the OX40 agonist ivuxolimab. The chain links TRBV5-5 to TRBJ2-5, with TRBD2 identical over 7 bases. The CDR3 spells CASSFYGGSETQYF. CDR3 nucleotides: TGTGCCAGCAGCTTCTATGGCGGGAGTGAGACCCAGTACTTC. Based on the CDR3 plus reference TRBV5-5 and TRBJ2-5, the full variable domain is DAGVTQSPTHLIKTRGQQVTLRCSPISGHKSVSWYQQVLGQGPQFIFQYYEKEERGRGNFPDRFSARQFPNYSSELNVNALLLGDSALYLCASSFYGGSETQYFGPGTRLLVL.